This TCR beta chain emerged from a study of blood T cells in healthy people across ages. The authors drew approximately 9 milliliters of peripheral blood from each donor. Sample-barcoded 5' priming and a J-beta primer mix drove a second PCR of roughly 7 to 11 cycles. Each cDNA molecule was tagged by a template-switch adaptor that had 12 random nucleotides. TCRdb redid the calling of the 5' RACE reads with MiXCR, one entry per CDR3 protein. This sample has hundreds of thousands of distinct CDR3 sequences, with around 24% found just once. There are a few counts of this clonotype. CDR3 length: 16 amino acids. Germline V CDR1 and CDR2: SGHRS, YFSETQ. V lost 4 bases and J 0 bases, leaving 14 bases between the germline ends. This same sample was also taken into another study, of T cells of mothers and their children. That publication notes: Maternal samples each gave over 9 million TCR beta CDR3 reads, and child samples several million each.

The sequenced sample was blood. The receptor was derived from a boy younger than 18 in good health. The chain links TRBV5-1 to TRBJ2-4; the D is unclear. The CDR3 DNA is TGCGCCAGCAGCCCGGACCTCTTCGGAGCCAAAAACATTCAGTACTTC. It codes for CASSPDLFGAKNIQYF.